This T cell receptor (gamma chain) comes out of a study of Vδ1+ human thymocytes (dated by TCRdb to 2016 to 2018). Describing the broader study: The study characterised mRNA-level TRG and TRD CDR3 repertoires of highly purified Vdelta1+ thymocytes from young children as a data resource. Earlier work had validated the multiplex-based CDR3 amplicon strategy against 5'RACE-based methods for generating CDR3 amplicons. Summary of the overall study and its limitations: Numerous TRG clonotypes were shared among donors (up to about 7x10^3), while TRD repertoires were essentially private (a maximum of roughly 120 shared). Unlike the oligoclonal repertoires in peripheral blood, the thymic TRG and TRD repertoires appeared highly polyclonal, with Gaussian CDR3 length distributions. Because no clustering by age or sex was seen, donors were not stratified by age or sex in the analyses. Because unexpected Vdelta2 sequences could lead to misinterpretation of bulk repertoire data, the authors recommended using highly purified populations and single-cell validation. About 21% of thymic TRD sequences were found to be Vdelta2 (and few were Vdelta3) despite high sort purity, in contrast to peripheral blood Vdelta1+ controls.

Of note for this clone: No antigen is known for it. No base quality information exists; no much larger clone differs at one position.

RNA extraction was carried out with the RNeasy mini kit, and reverse transcription was then done using Superscript III. Multiplex PCR was used to generate CDR3 amplicons, with pooled V-gene forward primers and a constant-region reverse primer carrying Illumina adaptor overhangs. After gel purification, the amplicons were indexed with Nextera index primers during 7 to 9 additional PCR cycles and then purified using AMPure XP beads. Libraries were sequenced on an Illumina MiSeq with paired-end 250 bp reads, dual indexing and around 22% PhiX spike-in. The authors' pipeline ran thus. Reads were quality checked with FastQC, and TRG read pairs were merged with ea-utils fastq-join. IMGT/HighV-QUEST was used to annotate sequences, retaining only productive sequences with an unambiguous V-gene assignment, and each clonotype was defined by an identical CDR3 sequence. VDJtools 1.1.1, tcR 2.2.3, Treemap and vegan Shannon diversity in R 3.4.4 were used for downstream analysis. Identical DNA sequences were merged into single rows after TCRdb reprocessed the public reads with CATT. For this entry, the V and J calls and clone size follow TCRdb and not the study's own pipeline. The sample table contains approximately 11,000 gamma-chain clones; only one count was recorded for approximately 40% of them. Just under 2% of the sample belongs to the ten largest clones.

CDR1 and CDR2, per the germline V gene (reference sequence), are GITISATS and ISYDGTV. From the cysteine up to the phenylalanine, the CDR3 has a length of 14 residues. Only the CDR3 region is kept as DNA, spanning 42 bases read in frame from base 1. Trimming removed 0 bases from V and 9 bases from J; the gene matches leave 7 bases unexplained. Thymic samples were depleted of alphabeta T cells, then CD3+ TCRVdelta1+ TCRVdelta2- thymocytes were FACS-sorted. A purity of about 97% to 99.6% was achieved for sorted Vdelta1+ thymocytes. Thymic specimens were obtained from several paediatric patients, aged from roughly 5 days to 15 months, who were undergoing corrective cardiac surgery. Thymic tissue was dispersed and mononuclear cells isolated on a Histopaque-1077 density gradient. For staining, the antibodies used were anti-TCRVdelta1 clone TS8.2, anti-TCRVdelta2 clone B6, anti-CD3 clone HIT3a and anti-TCRalphabeta clone IP26.

The source is a boy less than two years old who had congenital heart surgery. Sequences were obtained from Vdelta1+ gamma-delta thymocytes from the thymus. In light of the paper, this sample's cell subset or site label describes: FACS-sorted CD3+ TCRalphabeta- TCRVdelta1+ TCRVdelta2- thymocytes. The rearrangement combines TRGV9 with TRGJP1. For the CDR3, the sequence is CALWEVHRSWFKIF. The DNA sequence reads TGTGCCTTGTGGGAGGTGCACCGGAGTTGGTTCAAGATATTT.